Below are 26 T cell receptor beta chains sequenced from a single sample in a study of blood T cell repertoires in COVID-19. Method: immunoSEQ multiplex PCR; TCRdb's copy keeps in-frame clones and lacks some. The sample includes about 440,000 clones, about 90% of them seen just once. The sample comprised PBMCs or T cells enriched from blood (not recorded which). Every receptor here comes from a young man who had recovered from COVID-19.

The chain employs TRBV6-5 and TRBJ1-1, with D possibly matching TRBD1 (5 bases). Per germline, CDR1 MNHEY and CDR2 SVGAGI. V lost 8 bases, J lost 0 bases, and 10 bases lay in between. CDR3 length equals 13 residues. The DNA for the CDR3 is TGTGCCAGCCGGCCAGGGATGAACACTGAAGCTTTCTTT. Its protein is CASRPGMNTEAFF.

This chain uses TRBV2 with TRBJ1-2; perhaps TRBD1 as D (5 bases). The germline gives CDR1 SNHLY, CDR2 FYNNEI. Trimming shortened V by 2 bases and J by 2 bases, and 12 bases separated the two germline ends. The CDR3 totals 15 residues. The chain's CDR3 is CASSESLGGNYGYTF. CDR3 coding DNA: TGTGCCAGCAGTGAATCGTTGGGGGGGAACTATGGCTACACCTTC.

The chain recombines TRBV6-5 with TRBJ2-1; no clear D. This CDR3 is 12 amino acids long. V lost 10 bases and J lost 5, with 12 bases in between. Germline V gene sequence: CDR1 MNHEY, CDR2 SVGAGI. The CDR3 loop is CATRMRNNEQFF. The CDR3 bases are TGTGCCACCAGGATGCGGAACAATGAGCAGTTCTTC.

CDR3 region: CASSEAGPRHYF. CDR3 DNA sequence: TGTGCCAGCAGTGAAGCTGGGCCACGCCACTACTTC. The chain links TRBV6-1 to TRBJ2-7, with unresolved D. The CDR3 has 12 amino acids. Germline V lookup: CDR1 MNHNS, CDR2 SASEGT. The germline V and J ends were trimmed by 0 bases and 13 bases, with 13 bases remaining between them.

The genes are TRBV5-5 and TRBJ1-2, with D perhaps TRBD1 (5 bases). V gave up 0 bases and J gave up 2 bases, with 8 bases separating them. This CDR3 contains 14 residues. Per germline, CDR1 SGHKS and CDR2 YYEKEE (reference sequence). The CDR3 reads CASSLAPGNYGYTF. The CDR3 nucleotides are TGTGCCAGCAGCTTGGCGCCAGGGAACTATGGCTACACCTTC.

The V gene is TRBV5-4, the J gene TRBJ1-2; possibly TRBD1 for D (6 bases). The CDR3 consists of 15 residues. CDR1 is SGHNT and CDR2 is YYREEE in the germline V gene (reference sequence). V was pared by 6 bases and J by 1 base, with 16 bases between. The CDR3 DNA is TGTGCCAGCACCTCCGGGACAAAACATAACTATGGCTACACCTTC. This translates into CASTSGTKHNYGYTF.

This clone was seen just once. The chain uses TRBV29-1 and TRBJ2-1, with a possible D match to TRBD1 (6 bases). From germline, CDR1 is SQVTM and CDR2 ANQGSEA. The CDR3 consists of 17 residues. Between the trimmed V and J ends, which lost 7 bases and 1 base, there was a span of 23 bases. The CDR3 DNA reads TGCAGCGGAAGGGGGTCCAGGGTAAGGAGTTCCTACAATGAGCAGTTCTTC. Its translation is CSGRGSRVRSSYNEQFF.

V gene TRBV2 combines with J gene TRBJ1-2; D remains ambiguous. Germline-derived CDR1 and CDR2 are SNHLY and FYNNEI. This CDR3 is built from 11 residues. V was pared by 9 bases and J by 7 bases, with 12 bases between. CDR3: CASSRRSGYTF. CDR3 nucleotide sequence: TGTGCCAGTTCAAGGAGGAGTGGCTACACCTTC. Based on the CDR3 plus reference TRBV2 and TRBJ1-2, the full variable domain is EPEVTQTPSHQVTQMGQEVILRCVPISNHLYFYWYRQILGQKVEFLVSFYNNEISEKSEIFDDQFSVERPDGSNFTLKIRSTKLEDSAMYFCASSRRSGYTFGSGTRLTVV.

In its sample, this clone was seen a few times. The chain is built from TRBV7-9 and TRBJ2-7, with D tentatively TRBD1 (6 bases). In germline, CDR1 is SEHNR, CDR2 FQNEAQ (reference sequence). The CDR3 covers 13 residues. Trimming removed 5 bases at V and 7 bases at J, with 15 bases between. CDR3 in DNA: TGTGCCAGCAGCCTAAATATGGACAGTGAGCAGTACTTC. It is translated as CASSLNMDSEQYF.

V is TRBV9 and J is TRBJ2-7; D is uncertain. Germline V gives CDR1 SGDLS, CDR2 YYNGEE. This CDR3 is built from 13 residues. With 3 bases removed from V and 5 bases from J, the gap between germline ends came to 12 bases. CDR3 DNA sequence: TGTGCCAGCAGCGCTACCACCTATAACGAGCAGTACTTC. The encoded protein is CASSATTYNEQYF. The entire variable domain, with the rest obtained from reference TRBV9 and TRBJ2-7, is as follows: DSGVTQTPKHLITATGQRVTLRCSPRSGDLSVYWYQQSLDQGLQFLIQYYNGEERAKGNILERFSAQQFPDLHSELNLSSLELGDSALYFCASSATTYNEQYFGPGTRLTVT.

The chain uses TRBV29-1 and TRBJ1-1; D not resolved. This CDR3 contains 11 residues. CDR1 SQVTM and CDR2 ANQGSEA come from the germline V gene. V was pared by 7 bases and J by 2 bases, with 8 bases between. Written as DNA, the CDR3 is TGCAGCGGAGACACTAACACTGAAGCTTTCTTT. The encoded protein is CSGDTNTEAFF.

The chain's CDR3 is CASSLRVGSSYEQYF. The CDR3 DNA follows: TGTGCCAGCAGCTTACGGGTGGGTAGCTCCTACGAGCAGTACTTC. The rearrangement links TRBV5-8 to TRBJ2-7; unclear D gene. This CDR3 is built from 15 residues. With 2 bases removed from V and 0 bases from J, the gap between germline ends came to 12 bases. Germline V gene lookup returns CDR1 SGHTS and CDR2 YDEGEE.

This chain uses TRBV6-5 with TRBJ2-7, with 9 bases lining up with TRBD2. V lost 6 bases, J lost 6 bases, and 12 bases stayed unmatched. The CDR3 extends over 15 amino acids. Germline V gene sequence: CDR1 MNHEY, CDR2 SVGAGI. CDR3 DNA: TGTGCCAGCAGCGAGGGACTAGCTGGGGTTCTCGAGCAGTACTTC. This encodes CASSEGLAGVLEQYF.

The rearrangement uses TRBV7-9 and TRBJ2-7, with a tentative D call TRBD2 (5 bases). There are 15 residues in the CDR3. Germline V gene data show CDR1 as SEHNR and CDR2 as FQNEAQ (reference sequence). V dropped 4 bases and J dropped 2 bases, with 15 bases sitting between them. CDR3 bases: TGTGCCAGCAGCTACACTACTAGGGCTACCTACGAGCAGTACTTC. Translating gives CASSYTTRATYEQYF.

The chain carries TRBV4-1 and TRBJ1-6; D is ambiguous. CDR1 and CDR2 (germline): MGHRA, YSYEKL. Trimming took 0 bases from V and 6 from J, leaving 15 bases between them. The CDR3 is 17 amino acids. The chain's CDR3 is CASSQDRRSPINSPLHF. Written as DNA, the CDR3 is TGCGCCAGCAGCCAAGATAGGAGGTCACCTATTAATTCACCCCTCCACTTT.

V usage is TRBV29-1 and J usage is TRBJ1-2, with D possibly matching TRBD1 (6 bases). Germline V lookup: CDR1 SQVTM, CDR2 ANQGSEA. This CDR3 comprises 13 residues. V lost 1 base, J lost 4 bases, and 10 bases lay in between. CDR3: CSVEGRGAYGYTF. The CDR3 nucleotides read TGCAGCGTTGAAGGCAGGGGAGCCTATGGCTACACCTTC.

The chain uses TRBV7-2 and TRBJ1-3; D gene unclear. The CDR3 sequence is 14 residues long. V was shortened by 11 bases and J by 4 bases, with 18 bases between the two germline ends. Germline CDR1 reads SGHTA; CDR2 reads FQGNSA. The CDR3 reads CASSRGSTGNTIYF. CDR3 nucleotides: TGTGCCTCTAGCCGGGGTTCGACAGGAAACACCATATATTTT.

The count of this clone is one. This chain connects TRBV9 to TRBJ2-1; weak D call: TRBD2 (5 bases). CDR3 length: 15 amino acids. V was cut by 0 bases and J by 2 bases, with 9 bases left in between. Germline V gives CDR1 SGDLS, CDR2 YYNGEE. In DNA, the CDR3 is TGTGCCAGCAGCGTAGGAGGTAGCGCCTACAATGAGCAGTTCTTC. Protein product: CASSVGGSAYNEQFF. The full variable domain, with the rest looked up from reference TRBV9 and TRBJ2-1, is DSGVTQTPKHLITATGQRVTLRCSPRSGDLSVYWYQQSLDQGLQFLIQYYNGEERAKGNILERFSAQQFPDLHSELNLSSLELGDSALYFCASSVGGSAYNEQFFGPGTRLTVL.

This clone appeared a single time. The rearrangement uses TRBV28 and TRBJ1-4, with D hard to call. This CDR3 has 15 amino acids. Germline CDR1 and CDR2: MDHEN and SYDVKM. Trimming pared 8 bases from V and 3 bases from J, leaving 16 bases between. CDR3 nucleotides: TGTGCCAGCCGACGCAGCGGGTACGCTAATGAAAAACTGTTTTTT. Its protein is CASRRSGYANEKLFF. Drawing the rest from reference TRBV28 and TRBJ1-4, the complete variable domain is DVKVTQSSRYLVKRTGEKVFLECVQDMDHENMFWYRQDPGLGLRLIYFSYDVKMKEKGDIPEGYSVSREKKERFSLILESASTNQTSMYLCASRRSGYANEKLFFGSGTQLSVL.

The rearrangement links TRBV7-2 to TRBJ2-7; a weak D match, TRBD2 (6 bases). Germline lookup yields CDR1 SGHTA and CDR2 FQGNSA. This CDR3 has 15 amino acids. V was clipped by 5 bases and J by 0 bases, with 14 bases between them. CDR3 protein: CASSLGSGSSYEQYF. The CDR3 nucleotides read TGTGCCAGCAGCCTAGGATCCGGGAGCTCCTACGAGCAGTACTTC.

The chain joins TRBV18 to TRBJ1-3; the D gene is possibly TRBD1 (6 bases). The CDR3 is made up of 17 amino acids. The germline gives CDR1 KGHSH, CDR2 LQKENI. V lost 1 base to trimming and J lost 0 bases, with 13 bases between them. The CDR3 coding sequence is TGTGCCAGCTCACCACGGACAGTTGCTATCTCTGGAAACACCATATATTTT. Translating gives CASSPRTVAISGNTIYF.

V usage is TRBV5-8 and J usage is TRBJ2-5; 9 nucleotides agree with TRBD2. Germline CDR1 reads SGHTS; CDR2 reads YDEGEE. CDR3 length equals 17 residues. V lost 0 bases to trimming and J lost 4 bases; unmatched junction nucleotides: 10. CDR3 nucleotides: TGTGCCAGCAGCTTGGGCGGGACTAGCTTTAAGGGAGAGACCCAGTACTTC. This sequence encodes CASSLGGTSFKGETQYF.

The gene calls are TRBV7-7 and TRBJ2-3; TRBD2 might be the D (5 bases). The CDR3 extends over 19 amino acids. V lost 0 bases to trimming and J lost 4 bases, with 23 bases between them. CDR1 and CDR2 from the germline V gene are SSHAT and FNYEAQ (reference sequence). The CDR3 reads CASSLAPSYEPRPADTQYF. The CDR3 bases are TGTGCCAGCAGCTTAGCACCTAGCTATGAGCCTAGACCAGCAGATACGCAGTATTTT.

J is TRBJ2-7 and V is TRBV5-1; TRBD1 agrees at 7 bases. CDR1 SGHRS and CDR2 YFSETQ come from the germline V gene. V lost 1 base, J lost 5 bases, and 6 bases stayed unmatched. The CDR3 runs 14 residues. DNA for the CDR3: TGCGCCAGCAGCTTGTGGTCAGGGGGAGACGAGCAGTACTTC. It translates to CASSLWSGGDEQYF.

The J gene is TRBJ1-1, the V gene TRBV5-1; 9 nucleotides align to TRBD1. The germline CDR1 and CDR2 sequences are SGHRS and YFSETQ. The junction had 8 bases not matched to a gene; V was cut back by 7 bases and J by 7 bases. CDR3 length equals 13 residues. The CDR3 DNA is TGCGCCAGCGGATGGGACAGGGACCGTGAAGCTTTCTTT. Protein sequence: CASGWDRDREAFF.

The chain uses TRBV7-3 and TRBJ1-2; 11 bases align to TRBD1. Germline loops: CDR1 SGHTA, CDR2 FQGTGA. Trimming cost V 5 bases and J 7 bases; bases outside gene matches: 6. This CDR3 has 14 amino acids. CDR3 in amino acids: CASSAGQGVFGYTF. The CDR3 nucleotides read TGTGCCAGCAGCGCGGGACAGGGGGTTTTTGGCTACACCTTC.